This T cell receptor beta chain was recorded in a study of T-cell reconstitution after alpha-beta-depleted transplantation in children. This clonotype was picked up many times. What it recognizes is unknown. The library targeted TCRbeta and was prepared with unique molecular identifiers. Via MiXCR, TCRdb re-called the PCR reads, giving one row per CDR3 protein. The repertoire holds about 260,000 distinct CDR3 sequences, with 11% as singletons. Trimming removed 2 bases from V and 4 bases from J, with 12 bases in between. Germline lookup yields CDR1 SGHDT and CDR2 YYEEEE. The CDR3 extends over 15 amino acids. The study, taken as a whole, reports: One year after transplant, T-cell counts and diversity came mostly from newly produced T cells.

The receptor was derived from a male patient aged 2-15 years who had a stem cell transplant for chronic granulomatous disease, so the T cells may come from the graft donor. The J gene is TRBJ2-2, the V gene TRBV5-6; weak D call: TRBD1 (6 bases). The sequences come from peripheral blood, collected 180 days after TCRalphabeta/CD19-depleted stem cell transplant. Here the CDR3 reads CASSFRNRVTGELFF. DNA for the CDR3: TGTGCCAGCAGCTTCAGGAACAGGGTCACCGGGGAGCTGTTTTTT.